Sequencing of this TCR beta chain was carried out in a study of read filtering for tumor transcriptome and immune sequencing. Study-level information: DNase treatment preceded whole-transcriptome library preparation.

Comments on this clonotype: This sequence may be a read error, since a much larger clone differs from it by one base.

The library was built from roughly 400 ng RNA with molecular barcoded adaptors for alpha/delta and beta/gamma chains. Each CDR3 protein gets one entry after TCRdb re-called the reads with MiXCR. The sample includes 35,000 to 50,000 distinct CDR3 sequences, roughly 20% of them seen just once. In germline, CDR1 is SNHLY, CDR2 FYNNEI. The CDR3 totals 16 residues. Sampling of bone marrow took place during active disease in every patient. The TCR sequence derives from a donor at least 40 years old with multiple myeloma. The sequenced sample was a population of CD138-negative cells sorted from bone marrow. The chain couples TRBV2 to TRBJ1-4; 7 bases agree with TRBD1. CDR3 coding DNA: TGTGCCAGCGGTGAAGCCACACCAAGGGGGCATGAAAAACTGTTTTTT. Its translation: CASGEATPRGHEKLFF.